Reported below is one T cell receptor (beta chain). V was cut by 4 bases and J by 0 bases, with 6 bases left in between. This CDR3 is 14 amino acids long. Germline V gene lookup returns CDR1 SGHVS and CDR2 FQNEAQ. Here immunoSEQ multiplex PCR was the method, and the copy in TCRdb shows in-frame clones only, minus some. The sample gives tens of thousands of clones, approximately 71% of which show up once; under 20% is in the top ten. The sample originates from a study of sequential checkpoint blockade in melanoma. Study information: Patients were randomized 1:1 to nivolumab-then-ipilimumab or ipilimumab-then-nivolumab first-line. Each arm's sequence ended with maintenance nivolumab.

The treatment: randomized to nivolumab then ipilimumab (arm A) or the reverse (arm B). None of the patients previously received DNA-damaging chemotherapy. From thawed PBMCs, live CD3+CD8+ cells negative for CD19 and CD56 were sorted. This TCR came from a human donor with melanoma. The starting material was CD8+ T cells sorted from blood (inferred from file names), obtained from a patient given nivolumab and ipilimumab in sequence. V usage is TRBV7-8 and J usage is TRBJ2-2; D uncertain. This CDR3 reads CASSYGPNTGELFF. The DNA for the CDR3 is TGTGCCAGCAGCTATGGCCCGAACACCGGGGAGCTGTTTTTT. Supplemented by reference TRBV7-8 and TRBJ2-2, the full variable domain reads GAGVSQSPRYKVAKRGQDVALRCDPISGHVSLFWYQQALGQGPEFLTYFQNEAQLDKSGLPSDRFFAERPEGSVSTLKIQRTQQEDSAVYLCASSYGPNTGELFFGEGSRLTVL.